This record concerns one T cell receptor beta chain sequence. Authors' processing steps: Reference gene primers were amplified, and this amplification served to estimate nucleated cell counts. Measured with immunoSEQ multiplex PCR; TCRdb has only the in-frame clones, and not every one. V, J and clone size reflect that table, while D and trimming were determined from the DNA. Among under 300,000 clones, over 75% were seen once, and the ten largest hold approximately 0.8%. The entry originates in a study of blood T cell repertoires in COVID-19. Study at large: The study drew acute and convalescent COVID-19 samples from the United States, Italy and Spain. Sources were T cells, B-cell-depleted T cells, or PBMCs; the material itself was cDNA or gDNA.

Germline CDR1 KGHSH, CDR2 LQKENI. The J segment lost 3 bases and the V segment lost 1 base, leaving 5 bases of the junction unmatched. The CDR3 consists of 15 residues. The sequencing input was peripheral blood. The J gene is TRBJ2-5, the V gene TRBV18; 7 bases match TRBD2. This TCR was sampled from a woman aged 25 to 39 with acute or convalescent COVID-19. CDR3 coding DNA: TGTGCCAGCTCACCACTGGGGAGGGTTGAAGAGACCCAGTACTTC. Amino acids: CASSPLGRVEETQYF.